The clone carrying this T cell receptor (beta chain) was counted a few times. What it binds is unknown. Sequenced by immunoSEQ multiplex PCR; TCRdb stores in-frame clones only, minus some. The sample contains roughly 40,000 clones, roughly three quarters of which appear only once. The data originate from a study of cytotoxic CD8 clonotypes in ibrutinib-treated CLL. The germline V gene has CDR1 SGHAT and CDR2 FQNNGV. CDR3 size: 13 residues. Trimming removed 5 bases from V and 5 bases from J, with 13 bases in between. Whole-study findings and limits: Before falling back toward baseline at progression, clonality had risen at the time of ibrutinib response. Public clonotypes proved infrequent, and on treatment they shrank or remained steady.

The V and J genes are TRBV11-2 and TRBJ2-7; D is perhaps TRBD1 (7 bases). Material: PBMCs, obtained after 12 months of ibrutinib treatment. The origin of this receptor is a human donor with chronic lymphocytic leukemia. Here the CDR3 reads CASSQQGRNEQYF. Here the CDR3 DNA reads TGTGCCAGCAGCCAACAGGGGAGGAACGAGCAGTACTTC. The full variable domain, its missing parts supplied by reference TRBV11-2 and TRBJ2-7, is EAGVAQSPRYKIIEKRQSVAFWCNPISGHATLYWYQQILGQGPKLLIQFQNNGVVDDSQLPKDRFSAERLKGVDSTLKIQPAKLEDSAVYLCASSQQGRNEQYFGPGTRLTVT.